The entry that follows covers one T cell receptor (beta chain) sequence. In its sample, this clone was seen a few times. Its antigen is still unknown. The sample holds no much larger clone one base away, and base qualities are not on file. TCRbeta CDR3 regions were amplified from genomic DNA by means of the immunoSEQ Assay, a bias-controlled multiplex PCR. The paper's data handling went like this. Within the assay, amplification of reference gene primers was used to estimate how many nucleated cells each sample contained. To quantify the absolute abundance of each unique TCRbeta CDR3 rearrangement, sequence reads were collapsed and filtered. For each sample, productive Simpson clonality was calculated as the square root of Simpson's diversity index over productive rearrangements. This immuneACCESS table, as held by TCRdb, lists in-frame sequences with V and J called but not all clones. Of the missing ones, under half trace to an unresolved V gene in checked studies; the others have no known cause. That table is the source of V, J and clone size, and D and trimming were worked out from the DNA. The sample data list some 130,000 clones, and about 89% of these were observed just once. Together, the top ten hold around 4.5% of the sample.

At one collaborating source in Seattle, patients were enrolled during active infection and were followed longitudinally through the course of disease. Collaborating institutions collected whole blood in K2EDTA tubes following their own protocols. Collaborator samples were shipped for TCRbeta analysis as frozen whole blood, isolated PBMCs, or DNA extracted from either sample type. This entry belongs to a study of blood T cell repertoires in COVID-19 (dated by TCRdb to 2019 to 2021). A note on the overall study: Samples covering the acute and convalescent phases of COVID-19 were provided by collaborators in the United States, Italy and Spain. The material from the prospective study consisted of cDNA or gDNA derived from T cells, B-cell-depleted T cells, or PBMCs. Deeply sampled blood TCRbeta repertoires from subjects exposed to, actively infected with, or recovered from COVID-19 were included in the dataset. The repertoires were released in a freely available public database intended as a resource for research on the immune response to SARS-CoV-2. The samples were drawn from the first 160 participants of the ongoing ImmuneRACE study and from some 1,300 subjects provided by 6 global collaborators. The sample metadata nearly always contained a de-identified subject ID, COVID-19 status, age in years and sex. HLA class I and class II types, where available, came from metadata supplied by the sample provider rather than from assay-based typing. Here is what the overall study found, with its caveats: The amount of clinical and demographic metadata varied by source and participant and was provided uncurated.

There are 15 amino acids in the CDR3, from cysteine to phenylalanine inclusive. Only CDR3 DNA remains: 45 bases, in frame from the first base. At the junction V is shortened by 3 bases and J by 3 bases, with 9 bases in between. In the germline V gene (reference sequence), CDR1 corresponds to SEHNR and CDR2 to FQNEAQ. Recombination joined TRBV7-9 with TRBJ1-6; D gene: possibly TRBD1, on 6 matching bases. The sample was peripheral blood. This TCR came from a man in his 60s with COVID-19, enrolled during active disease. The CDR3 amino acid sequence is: CASSLDSVYNSPLHF. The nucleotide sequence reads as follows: TGTGCCAGCAGCTTGGACAGTGTCTATAATTCACCCCTCCACTTT.